This T cell receptor beta chain was sequenced for a study of blood T cell repertoires in COVID-19. Study background: COVID-19 samples, acute and convalescent, were from the United States, Italy and Spain.

The sample holds a few counts of this clone. Germline CDR1 reads MNHNY; CDR2 reads SVGAGI (reference sequence). The CDR3 consists of 17 residues. V trimming: 5 bases; J trimming: 5 bases; junction bases outside the gene matches: 13. Followed longitudinally, the Seattle patients had been enrolled during active infection. Sequenced by immunoSEQ multiplex PCR; TCRdb stores in-frame clones only, minus some. The profile shows about 58,000 clones, around 83% of them singletons. The V and J genes are TRBV6-6 and TRBJ1-3, with 9 bases matching TRBD1. Sequencing was carried out using peripheral blood. The sequence came from a man aged 45 to 65 with COVID-19, enrolled during active disease. CDR3 region: CASSLPGQGLWRNTIYF. In DNA form, the CDR3 reads TGTGCCAGCAGTCTACCGGGACAGGGCCTATGGAGAAACACCATATATTTT.